Below are 29 T cell receptor beta chains sequenced from a single sample in a study of blood T cell repertoires in COVID-19. Profiled with immunoSEQ multiplex PCR; TCRdb holds only in-frame clones, not every one. The top ten hold about 1.5% of the sample, which has 300,000 to 400,000 clones, approximately 89% seen once. The source material was peripheral blood. The source of these receptors is a woman aged 25 to 39 with COVID-19, enrolled during active disease.

The chain employs TRBV30 and TRBJ2-1, with 10 bases fitting TRBD1. Looked up from germline, CDR1 is GTSNPN and CDR2 is SVGIG (reference sequence). J was trimmed by 8 bases and V by 5 bases; bases with no gene match: 6. CDR3 length: 13 amino acids. This chain's CDR3 is CAWGQGGSDEQFF. The CDR3 region has the DNA TGTGCCTGGGGACAGGGGGGTAGCGATGAGCAGTTCTTC.

The V and J genes are TRBV11-3 and TRBJ2-1; 10 bases are shared with TRBD2. The CDR3 sequence is 14 residues long. Germline V lookup: CDR1 SGHNT, CDR2 YENEEA. V lost 8 bases, J lost 8 bases, and 9 bases stayed unmatched. DNA for the CDR3: TGTGCCAGCTGTCTAGCGGGGGCTGGCCATGAGCAGTTCTTC. Amino acid sequence: CASCLAGAGHEQFF. Supplemented by reference TRBV11-3 and TRBJ2-1, the full variable domain reads EAGVVQSPRYKIIEKKQPVAFWCNPISGHNTLYWYLQNLGQGPELLIRYENEEAVDDSQLPKDRFSAERLKGVDSTLKIQPAELGDSAVYLCASCLAGAGHEQFFGPGTRLTVL.

The chain uses TRBV24-1 and TRBJ1-4; D uncertain. Trimming stripped 3 bases from V and 4 bases from J, with 17 bases between. The CDR3 is made up of 17 amino acids. Germline CDR1 is KGHDR and CDR2 is SFDVKD. As DNA, the CDR3 is TGTGCCACCAGTGATCCGCCCCGCGGGCAGGATAATGAAAAACTGTTTTTT. It specifies CATSDPPRGQDNEKLFF.

The chain is built from TRBV18 and TRBJ2-1; 15 bases are shared with TRBD2. Germline V CDR1 and CDR2: KGHSH, LQKENI. The CDR3 length is 15 residues. V was pared by 6 bases and J by 9 bases, with 6 bases of the junction left unmatched. The CDR3 DNA reads TGTGCCAGCTCCCGGACTAGCGGGGGGGCCGCTGAGCAGTTCTTC. Translated: CASSRTSGGAAEQFF.

The rearrangement uses TRBV19 and TRBJ2-7, with D possibly matching TRBD1 (6 bases). The germline V and J ends were trimmed by 6 bases and 1 base, with 10 bases remaining between them. The CDR3 covers 13 residues. In germline, CDR1 is LNHDA, CDR2 SQIVND (reference sequence). The CDR3 here is CASRGGSSYEQYF. In DNA form, the CDR3 reads TGTGCCAGTAGAGGGGGAAGTTCCTACGAGCAGTACTTC.

As for this clone: Distinct nucleotide sequences in the sample also encode this CDR3. The rearrangement joins TRBV5-1 to TRBJ1-2; D unresolved. Trimming removed 3 bases at V and 2 bases at J, with 5 bases between. The CDR3 sequence is 12 residues long. Germline lookup yields CDR1 SGHRS and CDR2 YFSETQ. CDR3 region: CASSSGNYGYTF. CDR3 bases: TGCGCCAGCAGCTCCGGGAACTATGGCTACACCTTC.

J is TRBJ2-1 and V is TRBV27, with 7 positions matching TRBD2. V lost 6 bases to trimming and J lost 2 bases; unmatched junction nucleotides: 7. This CDR3 contains 15 residues. Germline V gene lookup returns CDR1 MNHEY and CDR2 SMNVEV (reference sequence). CDR3 bases: TGTGCCAGCAGACCTAGACTAGCCACCTACAATGAGCAGTTCTTC. As protein: CASRPRLATYNEQFF.

The rearrangement links TRBV19 to TRBJ1-6, with D maybe TRBD1 (5 bases). This CDR3 comprises 13 residues. Per the germline V gene, CDR1 is LNHDA and CDR2 is SQIVND (reference sequence). V lost 5 bases to trimming and J lost 14 bases, with 16 bases between them. The CDR3 DNA follows: TGTGCCAGTAGTCCATCGATTGGGGCGACCCTCCACTTT. Encoded protein: CASSPSIGATLHF.

The J gene is TRBJ1-2, the V gene TRBV12-3 or TRBV12-4, with TRBD1 matching 7 bases. The V and J ends lost 6 bases and 7 bases, in that order; junction bases with no gene match: 8. The length of the CDR3 is 13 residues. CDR3 sequence: CASSRDRAAGYTF. In DNA form, the CDR3 reads TGTGCCAGCAGCCGCGACAGGGCAGCTGGCTACACCTTC.

The gene calls are TRBV13 and TRBJ2-7, with 7 bases that match TRBD1. The CDR3 totals 14 residues. V gave up 5 bases and J gave up 4 bases; unmatched junction bases: 8. From germline, CDR1 is PRHDT and CDR2 FYEKMQ (reference sequence). CDR3 in amino acids: CASSIRDSSYEQYF. In DNA, the CDR3 is TGTGCCAGCAGCATAAGGGACAGCTCTTACGAGCAGTACTTC.

This clone showed up just once. V and J are TRBV18 and TRBJ2-1; TRBD1 matches at 12 bases. The germline gives CDR1 KGHSH, CDR2 LQKENI. The junction had 5 bases not matched to a gene; V was cut back by 3 bases and J by 8 bases. The CDR3 totals 15 residues. The CDR3 sequence: CASSPGTGGLDEQFF. The DNA of the CDR3 is TGTGCCAGCTCACCTGGGACAGGGGGCCTCGATGAGCAGTTCTTC.

V and J are TRBV6-5 and TRBJ2-1; 12 positions match TRBD2. J gave up 7 bases and V 5 bases, and 6 bases lay outside the gene matches. Looked up from germline, CDR1 is MNHEY and CDR2 is SVGAGI. This CDR3 contains 15 residues. The CDR3 is CASSLAGGLMNEQFF. CDR3 in DNA: TGTGCCAGCAGTCTAGCGGGGGGGCTGATGAATGAGCAGTTCTTC.

V usage is TRBV14 and J usage is TRBJ2-7, with 7 bases matching TRBD1. V shed 2 bases and J 4 bases; nucleotides not matched to a gene: 8. The CDR3 has 15 residues. Germline-derived CDR1 and CDR2 are SGHDN and FVKESK. CDR3 amino acids: CASSQLSRGSYEQYF. The CDR3 nucleotides read TGTGCCAGCAGCCAATTGAGCAGGGGGTCTTACGAGCAGTACTTC.

The rearrangement uses TRBV9 and TRBJ2-3; D is uncertain. The germline V and J ends were trimmed by 4 bases and 1 base, with 13 bases remaining between them. Germline CDR1 reads SGDLS; CDR2 reads YYNGEE. This CDR3 region has 15 residues. The CDR3 DNA sequence: TGTGCCAGCAGCTCCCGAGGCAGAGGCACAGATACGCAGTATTTT. This codes for CASSSRGRGTDTQYF.

The genes are TRBV7-9 and TRBJ1-5; 8 bases match TRBD1. Germline V CDR1 and CDR2: SEHNR, FQNEAQ (reference sequence). V trimming: 5 bases; J trimming: 5 bases; junction bases outside the gene matches: 8. There are 15 residues in the CDR3. Here the CDR3 reads CASSNDRGSDQPQHF. Here the CDR3 DNA reads TGTGCCAGCAGCAACGACAGGGGCTCAGATCAGCCCCAGCATTTT.

CDR3 bases: TGTGCCAGCTCACCAAACGGACAGGGTGAGGGAAACACCATATATTTT. Encoded protein: CASSPNGQGEGNTIYF. The chain links TRBV18 to TRBJ1-3; 8 bases agree with TRBD1. Germline trimming cut 2 bases from V and 4 bases from J; bases unmatched to any gene: 7. CDR1 is KGHSH and CDR2 is LQKENI in the germline V gene. The CDR3 loop spans 16 amino acids.

The V and J genes are TRBV9 and TRBJ1-5, with 9 positions matching TRBD1. Germline V gives CDR1 SGDLS, CDR2 YYNGEE. V dropped 7 bases and J dropped 4; count of bases not matched to a gene: 6. CDR3 length equals 14 residues. DNA of the CDR3: TGTGCCAGCTCGTCCGGGACAGGGAATCAGCCCCAGCATTTT. This encodes CASSSGTGNQPQHF.

This chain links TRBV7-8 with TRBJ1-2; possibly TRBD1 for D (6 bases). The V gene's germline CDR1 is SGHVS and CDR2 FQNEAQ. The V and J ends lost 7 bases and 1 base respectively, with 19 bases between them. This CDR3 region has 16 residues. The CDR3 DNA reads as TGTGCCAGCACCCCACTAAGCGGGACATTTAACTATGGCTACACCTTC. Amino acid sequence: CASTPLSGTFNYGYTF.

V is TRBV24-1 and J is TRBJ2-7, with D perhaps TRBD2 (5 bases). Per the germline V gene, CDR1 is KGHDR and CDR2 is SFDVKD. This CDR3 spans 13 amino acids. Trimming took off 4 bases at V and 6 bases at J, with 12 bases between the two ends. The CDR3 DNA sequence: TGTGCCACCAGTGACCCGGGGTCCGGCGAGCAGTACTTC. This translates into CATSDPGSGEQYF.

The J gene is TRBJ1-3, the V gene TRBV29-1; TRBD1 is a possible D gene (6 bases). Germline CDR1 and CDR2: SQVTM and ANQGSEA. The CDR3 is 14 residues long. The ends were cut back, 3 bases at V and 0 bases at J, with 9 bases in the middle. Written as DNA, the CDR3 is TGCAGCGTTGATGGGGGCTACTCTGGAAACACCATATATTTT. As protein: CSVDGGYSGNTIYF.

The table lists this clone with a count of one. At the DNA level, this CDR3 is encoded by other sequences in the same sample as well. V gene TRBV11-2 combines with J gene TRBJ2-1, with D possibly matching TRBD1 (5 bases). The CDR3 contains 14 residues. V gave up 1 base and J gave up 6 bases, with 10 bases separating them. The germline gives CDR1 SGHAT, CDR2 FQNNGV. The CDR3 region has the DNA TGTGCCAGCAGCTTAGTAACAGGCTCCAATGAGCAGTTCTTC. Encoded protein: CASSLVTGSNEQFF.

The chain joins TRBV4-2 to TRBJ1-2; weak D call: TRBD1 (5 bases). The germline V gene encodes CDR1 LGHNA and CDR2 YNFKEQ. The V gene lost 4 bases and the J gene lost 8 bases, with 29 bases spanning the gap. CDR3 length: 18 amino acids. The CDR3 loop reads CASSRGGGGGRIRHGYTF. The CDR3 bases are TGTGCCAGCAGCCGCGGGGGAGGCGGGGGTAGAATACGGCACGGCTACACCTTC.

The CDR3 spells CASSSPPQFEQFF. The CDR3 DNA follows: TGTGCCAGCAGCTCCCCCCCCCAGTTTGAGCAGTTCTTC. The chain couples TRBV11-3 to TRBJ2-1; D is unresolved. The CDR3 loop spans 13 amino acids. The germline CDR1 and CDR2 sequences are SGHNT and YENEEA. Deletions cut 4 bases from V and 9 bases from J, with 13 bases between.

CDR3 residues: CASSFQGTSGVETQYF. The DNA for the CDR3 is TGCGCCAGCAGCTTCCAAGGGACTAGCGGGGTAGAGACCCAGTACTTC. V usage is TRBV5-1 and J usage is TRBJ2-5; 13 bases line up with TRBD2. With 2 bases clipped from V and 4 bases from J, the junction kept 5 bases outside the gene matches. In germline, CDR1 is SGHRS, CDR2 YFSETQ. There are 16 residues in the CDR3.

The chain joins TRBV6-5 to TRBJ2-3; TRBD1 aligns across 7 bases. The CDR3 is made up of 14 amino acids. Looked up from germline, CDR1 is MNHEY and CDR2 is SVGAGI. V shed 5 bases and J 5 bases; nucleotides not matched to a gene: 7. DNA of the CDR3: TGTGCCAGCAGTCTAGACAGGGCAGTAGATACGCAGTATTTT. Its protein product is CASSLDRAVDTQYF.

This rearrangement joins TRBV6-4 to TRBJ2-1; 10 nucleotides match TRBD2. Germline V gene data show CDR1 as MRHNA and CDR2 as SNTAGT. The CDR3 covers 15 residues. V lost 7 bases to trimming and J lost 5 bases; unmatched junction nucleotides: 8. DNA of the CDR3: TGTGCCAGCAAAAAGCTAGCGGGGGCCCACAATGAGCAGTTCTTC. This encodes CASKKLAGAHNEQFF.

The rearrangement joins TRBV2 to TRBJ1-2; D unclear. The germline V and J ends were trimmed by 2 bases and 6 bases, with 13 bases remaining between them. Germline lookup yields CDR1 SNHLY and CDR2 FYNNEI. This CDR3 has 14 residues. CDR3 DNA: TGTGCCAGCAGTGAACTCGGCAGGATGGATGGCTACACCTTC. It is translated as CASSELGRMDGYTF.

This clone was recorded once. V is TRBV27 and J is TRBJ1-2, with a tentative D call TRBD1 (6 bases). CDR3 length: 14 residues. Trimming removed 0 bases at V and 8 bases at J, with 13 bases between. Germline CDR1 is MNHEY and CDR2 is SMNVEV (reference sequence). The CDR3 DNA sequence: TGTGCCAGCAGTTTATCCGACAGGTCGAGAGGCTACACCTTC. Amino acid sequence: CASSLSDRSRGYTF.

The gene calls are TRBV30 and TRBJ1-1; no definite D call. Trimming shortened V by 1 base and J by 6 bases, and 21 bases separated the two germline ends. The length of the CDR3 is 16 residues. Per the germline V gene, CDR1 is GTSNPN and CDR2 is SVGIG (reference sequence). The CDR3 DNA sequence: TGTGCCTGGAGTGCCACCCTCGGTTGGGAGGAGGCTGAAGCTTTCTTT. It specifies CAWSATLGWEEAEAFF.